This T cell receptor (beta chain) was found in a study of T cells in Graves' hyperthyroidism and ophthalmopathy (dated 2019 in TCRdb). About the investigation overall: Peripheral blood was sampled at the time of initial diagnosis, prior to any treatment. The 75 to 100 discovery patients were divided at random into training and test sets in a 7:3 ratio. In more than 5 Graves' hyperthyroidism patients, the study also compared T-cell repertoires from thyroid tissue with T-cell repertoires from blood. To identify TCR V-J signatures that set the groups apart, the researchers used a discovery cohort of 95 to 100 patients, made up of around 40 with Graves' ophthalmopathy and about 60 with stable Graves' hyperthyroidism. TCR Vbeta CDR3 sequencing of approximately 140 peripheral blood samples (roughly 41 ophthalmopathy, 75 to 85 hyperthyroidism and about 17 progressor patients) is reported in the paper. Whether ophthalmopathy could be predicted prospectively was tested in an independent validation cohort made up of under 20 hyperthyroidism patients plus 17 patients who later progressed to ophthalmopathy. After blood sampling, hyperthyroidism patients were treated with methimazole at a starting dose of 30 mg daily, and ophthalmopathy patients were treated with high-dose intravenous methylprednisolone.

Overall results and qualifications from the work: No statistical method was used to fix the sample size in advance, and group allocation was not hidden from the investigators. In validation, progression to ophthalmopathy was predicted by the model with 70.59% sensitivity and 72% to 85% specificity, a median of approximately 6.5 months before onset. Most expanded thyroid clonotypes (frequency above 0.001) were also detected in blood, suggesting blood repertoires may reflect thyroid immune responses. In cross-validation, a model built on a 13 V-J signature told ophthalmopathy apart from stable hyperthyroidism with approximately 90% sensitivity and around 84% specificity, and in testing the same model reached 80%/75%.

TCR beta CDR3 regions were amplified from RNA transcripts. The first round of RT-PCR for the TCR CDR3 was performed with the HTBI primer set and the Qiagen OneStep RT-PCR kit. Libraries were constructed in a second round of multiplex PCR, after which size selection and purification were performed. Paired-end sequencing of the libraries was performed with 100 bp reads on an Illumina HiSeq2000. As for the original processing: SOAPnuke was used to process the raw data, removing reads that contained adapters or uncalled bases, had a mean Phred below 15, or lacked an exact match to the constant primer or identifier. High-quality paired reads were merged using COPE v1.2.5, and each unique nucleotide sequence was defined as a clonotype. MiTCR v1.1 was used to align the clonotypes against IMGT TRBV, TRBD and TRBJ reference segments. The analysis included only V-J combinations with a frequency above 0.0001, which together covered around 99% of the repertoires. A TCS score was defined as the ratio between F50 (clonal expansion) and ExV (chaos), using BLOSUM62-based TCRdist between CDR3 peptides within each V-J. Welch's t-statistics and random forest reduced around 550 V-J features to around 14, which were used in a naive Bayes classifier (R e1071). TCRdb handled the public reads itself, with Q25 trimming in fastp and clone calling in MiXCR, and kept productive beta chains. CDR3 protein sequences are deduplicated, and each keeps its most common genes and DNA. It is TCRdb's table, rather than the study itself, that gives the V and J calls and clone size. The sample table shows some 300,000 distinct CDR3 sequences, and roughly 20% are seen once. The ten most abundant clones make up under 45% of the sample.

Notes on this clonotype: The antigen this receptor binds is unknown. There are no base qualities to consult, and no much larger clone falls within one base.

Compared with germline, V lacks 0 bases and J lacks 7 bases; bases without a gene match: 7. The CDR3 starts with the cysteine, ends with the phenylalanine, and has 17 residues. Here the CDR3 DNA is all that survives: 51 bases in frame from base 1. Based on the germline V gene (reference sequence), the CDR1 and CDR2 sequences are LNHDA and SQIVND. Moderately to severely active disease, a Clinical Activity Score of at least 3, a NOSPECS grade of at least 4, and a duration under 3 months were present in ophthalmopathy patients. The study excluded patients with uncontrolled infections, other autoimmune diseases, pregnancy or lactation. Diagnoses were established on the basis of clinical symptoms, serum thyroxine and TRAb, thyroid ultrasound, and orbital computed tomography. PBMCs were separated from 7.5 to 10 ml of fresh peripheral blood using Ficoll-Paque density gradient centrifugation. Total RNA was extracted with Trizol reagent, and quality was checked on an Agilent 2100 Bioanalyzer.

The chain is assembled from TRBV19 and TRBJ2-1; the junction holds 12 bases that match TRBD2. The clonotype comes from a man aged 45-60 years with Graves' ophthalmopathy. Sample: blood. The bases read TGTGCCAGTAGTATAGAGCTAGCGGGAGGGCCGAGGAATGAGCAGTTCTTC. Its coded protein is CASSIELAGGPRNEQFF.